One and the same sample provided the 21 T cell receptor beta chains below, sequenced in a study of T cell changes during pregnancy in multiple sclerosis. Sequencing was performed with immunoSEQ multiplex PCR; in TCRdb, only in-frame clones are kept and a portion is missing. The sample shows some 80,000 clones, over 85% of them seen only once. The sample was CD4+ T cells from peripheral blood mononuclear cells, taken after pregnancy. The receptors here all came from a female donor with multiple sclerosis, enrolled in a pregnancy study.

This chain uses TRBV5-4 with TRBJ2-1, with 7 positions matching TRBD2. With V trimmed by 4 bases and J by 4 bases, 11 bases remained unmatched. The CDR3 runs to 16 residues. CDR1 and CDR2 (germline): SGHNT, YYREEE (reference sequence). The CDR3 loop is CASSGLSSGPYNEQFF. The DNA of the CDR3 is TGTGCCAGCAGCGGGCTCAGTAGCGGGCCTTACAATGAGCAGTTCTTC.

V and J are TRBV11-2 and TRBJ2-1, with D perhaps TRBD2 (5 bases). Germline V lookup: CDR1 SGHAT, CDR2 FQNNGV. V was cut by 5 bases and J by 4 bases, with 12 bases left in between. The CDR3 is made up of 14 amino acids. CDR3 sequence: CASSPPGGYNEQFF. As DNA, the CDR3 is TGTGCCAGCAGCCCTCCCGGCGGGTACAATGAGCAGTTCTTC.

The CDR3: CASSLGMGTGNYGYTF. The CDR3, as DNA: TGTGCCAGCAGCTTAGGGATGGGGACAGGGAACTATGGCTACACCTTC. The J gene is TRBJ1-2, the V gene TRBV11-2, with 9 nucleotides matching TRBD1. This CDR3 is built from 16 residues. The V gene end was trimmed by 1 base and the J gene end by 2 bases; junction bases not matched to a gene: 5. CDR1 is SGHAT and CDR2 is FQNNGV in the germline V gene.

The chain carries TRBV20-1 and TRBJ2-2, with D possibly being TRBD1 (5 bases). The germline CDR1 and CDR2 sequences are DFQATT and SNEGSKA (reference sequence). Trimming cost V 5 bases and J 10 bases, with 11 bases left between them. The CDR3 is 11 amino acids. The chain's CDR3 is CSASRAKELFF. The CDR3 DNA reads as TGCAGTGCTTCCAGGGCCAAGGAGCTGTTTTTT.

The V gene is TRBV29-1, the J gene TRBJ2-1; D unresolved. Germline lookup yields CDR1 SQVTM and CDR2 ANQGSEA. CDR3 length: 12 amino acids. The V and J ends lost 4 bases and 4 bases respectively, with 8 bases between them. The CDR3 nucleotides read TGCAGCGTTGTTCTTTCTTACAATGAGCAGTTCTTC. This encodes CSVVLSYNEQFF.

V gene TRBV2 combines with J gene TRBJ2-1; the D gene is possibly TRBD1 (5 bases). The V gene's germline CDR1 is SNHLY and CDR2 FYNNEI. This CDR3 contains 13 residues. The V gene lost 6 bases and the J gene lost 8 bases, with 14 bases spanning the gap. CDR3 DNA: TGTGCCAGCAGAGGCAGGGCCATAGATGAGCAGTTCTTC. It encodes CASRGRAIDEQFF.

The V call is TRBV11-3, the J call TRBJ2-3, with 8 bases aligning to TRBD2. The V segment lost 5 bases and the J segment 1 base; nucleotides outside the gene matches: 5. The CDR3 has 15 amino acids. The germline V gene encodes CDR1 SGHNT and CDR2 YENEEA. The CDR3 region has the DNA TGTGCCAGCAGCGTCGGGACTAGACGCACAGATACGCAGTATTTT. It specifies CASSVGTRRTDTQYF.

This chain uses TRBV5-1 with TRBJ2-5; the D gene is possibly TRBD2 (6 bases). Germline CDR1 is SGHRS and CDR2 is YFSETQ. Deletions cut 4 bases from V and 2 bases from J, with 15 bases between. The CDR3 length is 15 residues. The CDR3 nucleotides are TGCGCCAGCAGCCCCAACCCTAGCGATCAAGAGACCCAGTACTTC. Its protein is CASSPNPSDQETQYF.

The rearrangement links TRBV7-3 to TRBJ1-1; D call uncertain. CDR3 length: 13 residues. CDR1 is SGHTA and CDR2 is FQGTGA in the germline V gene. V was trimmed by 1 base and J by 4 bases, leaving 7 bases between them. Here the CDR3 reads CASSLIRGTEAFF. The CDR3 DNA is TGTGCCAGCAGCTTAATACGCGGCACTGAAGCTTTCTTT.

V is TRBV28 and J is TRBJ2-2, with TRBD2 matching over 12 bases. Germline V gives CDR1 MDHEN, CDR2 SYDVKM. The CDR3 covers 16 residues. Losses at the gene ends were 6 bases for V and 5 bases for J; bases not matched to a gene: 7. The CDR3 nucleotides read TGTGCCAGCAGACCCTCTAGCGGGAGGGGGACCGGGGAGCTGTTTTTT. Its translation is CASRPSSGRGTGELFF. The full variable domain, completed using reference TRBV28 and TRBJ2-2, is DVKVTQSSRYLVKRTGEKVFLECVQDMDHENMFWYRQDPGLGLRLIYFSYDVKMKEKGDIPEGYSVSREKKERFSLILESASTNQTSMYLCASRPSSGRGTGELFFGEGSRLTVL.

The chain carries TRBV27 and TRBJ2-1; TRBD2 aligns across 8 bases. This CDR3 has 13 residues. The V segment lost 6 bases and the J segment 6 bases; nucleotides outside the gene matches: 4. CDR1 and CDR2 (germline): MNHEY, SMNVEV (reference sequence). The CDR3 nucleotides are TGTGCCAGCAGGCAGCTAGCGGGCAATGAGCAGTTCTTC. It encodes CASRQLAGNEQFF.

The genes are TRBV5-1 and TRBJ1-1; D not certain. The CDR3 sequence is 13 residues long. The V end lost 4 bases, the J end lost 1 base, and 8 bases lay between the germline ends. Germline V CDR1 and CDR2: SGHRS, YFSETQ. The CDR3 region is CASSLWWNTEAFF. CDR3 coding DNA: TGCGCCAGCAGCCTATGGTGGAACACTGAAGCTTTCTTT.

The chain links TRBV11-1 to TRBJ2-2, with 10 bases lining up with TRBD2. Trimming took 1 base from V and 4 from J; bases not matched to a gene: 9. Germline V gives CDR1 SGHAT, CDR2 FQDESV (reference sequence). The CDR3 is 18 residues long. CDR3 in amino acids: CASSLVRTSGFSTGELFF. CDR3 in DNA: TGTGCCAGCAGCTTAGTGAGGACTAGCGGATTCTCCACCGGGGAGCTGTTTTTT.

The chain carries TRBV5-1 and TRBJ2-7, with 9 bases fitting TRBD2. Germline trimming cut 6 bases from V and 0 bases from J; bases unmatched to any gene: 4. Germline loops: CDR1 SGHRS, CDR2 YFSETQ. CDR3 length equals 14 residues. CDR3 sequence: CASTASGNSYEQYF. Here the CDR3 DNA reads TGCGCCAGCACCGCTAGCGGGAACTCCTACGAGCAGTACTTC.

V usage is TRBV18 and J usage is TRBJ2-3; 11 bases line up with TRBD2. The trim removed 3 bases at V and 3 bases at J, leaving 17 bases unmatched. The germline gives CDR1 KGHSH, CDR2 LQKENI. There are 20 residues in the CDR3. CDR3 bases: TGTGCCAGCTCACCGGCGGGAACTAGCGGGAGTCATTTTGGGACAGATACGCAGTATTTT. Encoded protein: CASSPAGTSGSHFGTDTQYF.

This clone has just one count. This chain connects TRBV15 to TRBJ2-1; no clear D gene. This CDR3 has 14 amino acids. Germline lookup yields CDR1 LNHNV and CDR2 YYDKDF (reference sequence). Trimming cost V 0 bases and J 2 bases, with 5 bases left between them. This chain's CDR3 is CATSRDPAYNEQFF. CDR3 bases: TGTGCCACCAGCAGAGATCCCGCCTACAATGAGCAGTTCTTC.

The chain couples TRBV19 to TRBJ2-7; the match to TRBD2 covers 7 bases. Per germline, CDR1 LNHDA and CDR2 SQIVND (reference sequence). V trimming: 6 bases; J trimming: 1 base; junction bases outside the gene matches: 3. The CDR3 is made up of 13 amino acids. Here the CDR3 reads CASSRDYSYEQYF. The CDR3 DNA follows: TGTGCCAGTAGCCGGGACTATTCCTACGAGCAGTACTTC.

This clone showed up just once. This chain connects TRBV28 to TRBJ1-1; possibly TRBD1 for D (5 bases). The CDR3 consists of 15 residues. CDR1 is MDHEN, CDR2 SYDVKM, per germline. V was clipped by 8 bases and J by 4 bases, with 20 bases between them. The CDR3 coding sequence is TGTGCCAGCCTCCTGGGTGGGGCCGGGGGCACTGAAGCTTTCTTT. Protein: CASLLGGAGGTEAFF. The variable domain in full, with the rest retrieved from reference TRBV28 and TRBJ1-1, is DVKVTQSSRYLVKRTGEKVFLECVQDMDHENMFWYRQDPGLGLRLIYFSYDVKMKEKGDIPEGYSVSREKKERFSLILESASTNQTSMYLCASLLGGAGGTEAFFGQGTRLTVV.

This chain connects TRBV5-1 to TRBJ1-3; 10 bases line up with TRBD1. The junction had 3 bases not matched to a gene; V was cut back by 3 bases and J by 0 bases. Germline loops: CDR1 SGHRS, CDR2 YFSETQ. CDR3 length equals 16 residues. The CDR3: CASSSTGGSSGNTIYF. The CDR3 DNA reads as TGCGCCAGCAGCTCGACAGGGGGCAGCTCTGGAAACACCATATATTTT.

The chain carries TRBV28 and TRBJ2-3; 7 bases line up with TRBD2. V dropped 8 bases and J dropped 1; count of bases not matched to a gene: 6. CDR1 and CDR2 (germline): MDHEN, SYDVKM. This CDR3 comprises 14 residues. The CDR3: CASVTSLGTDTQYF. CDR3 nucleotide sequence: TGTGCCAGCGTGACTAGCCTAGGCACAGATACGCAGTATTTT.

This rearrangement joins TRBV7-3 to TRBJ1-3; no reliable D call. The CDR3 is made up of 15 amino acids. Looked up from germline, CDR1 is SGHTA and CDR2 is FQGTGA. The V end lost 1 base, the J end lost 3 bases, and 10 bases lay between the germline ends. CDR3 amino acids: CASSLNGGGGNTIYF. For the CDR3, the DNA is TGTGCCAGCAGCTTAAACGGTGGTGGTGGAAACACCATATATTTT.